This is a list of T cell receptor beta chains from one sample in a study of graft-versus-host responses after intestinal transplantation. Using immunoSEQ multiplex PCR, the repertoire was profiled, and TCRdb retains in-frame clones only, with some absent. This table has just under 30,000 clones, approximately 80% appearing once. The sample was ileum tissue, taken 98 days after intestinal transplantation. Receptor source: a human patient who received an intestinal transplant, so some T cells may come from the graft donor. CDR3s include the opening cysteine and the closing phenylalanine or tryptophan. The D gene is left open where the match is weak. Rows may omit the clone size; those that give it use once, few, many or a size class.

J gene,V gene,clone size,CDR3 length,D gene,CDR3 protein,CDR3 DNA
TRBJ1-5,TRBV15,few,13,NA,CATSSNRVQPQHF,TGTGCCACCAGTAGCAACAGGGTACAGCCCCAGCATTTT
TRBJ2-2,TRBV6-1,few,14,NA,CASSATRDTGELFF,TGTGCCAGCAGTGCAACTAGGGACACCGGGGAGCTGTTTTTT
TRBJ2-2,TRBV5-1,NA,16,TRBD1,CASSLDSRGYGGELFF,TGCGCCAGCAGCTTGGATTCCAGGGGGTATGGCGGGGAGCTGTTTTTT
TRBJ2-2,TRBV28,NA,16,TRBD1,CASSSPRDRNTGELFF,TGTGCCAGCAGCTCCCCCCGGGACAGGAACACCGGGGAGCTGTTTTTT
TRBJ1-1,TRBV6-1,NA,13,NA,CASSATRTPEAFF,TGTGCCAGCAGTGCGACCCGGACCCCTGAAGCTTTCTTT
TRBJ1-6,TRBV11-2,NA,14,NA,CASSSRQALSPLHF,TGTGCCAGCAGCTCAAGACAGGCTCTTTCACCCCTCCACTTT
TRBJ2-5,TRBV27,NA,16,NA,CASTLRSSGLQETQYF,TGTGCCAGCACCTTAAGGTCCTCTGGACTTCAAGAGACCCAGTACTTC
TRBJ2-1,TRBV11-2,NA,18,TRBD2,CASSSYLPRGGWYNEQFF,TGTGCCAGCAGCTCCTATCTGCCGCGGGGGGGCTGGTACAATGAGCAGTTCTTC
TRBJ2-3,TRBV7-9,NA,15,NA,CASSLGFGGLDTQYF,TGTGCCAGCAGCTTAGGCTTCGGGGGATTAGATACGCAGTATTTT
TRBJ2-1,TRBV5-4,NA,14,NA,CASAPGGGSREQFF,TGTGCCAGCGCCCCCGGAGGGGGGAGTAGGGAGCAGTTCTTC
TRBJ1-3,TRBV6-5,NA,14,TRBD1,CASGPGGSGNTIYF,TGTGCCAGCGGGCCAGGGGGCTCTGGAAACACCATATATTTT
TRBJ1-1,TRBV9,NA,16,TRBD1,CASSVGVQGANTEAFF,TGTGCCAGCAGCGTAGGGGTACAGGGGGCGAACACTGAAGCTTTCTTT
TRBJ2-1,TRBV5-1,NA,16,TRBD2,CASSPGRLAGHNEQFF,TGCGCCAGCAGCCCTGGACGACTAGCTGGGCACAATGAGCAGTTCTTC
TRBJ2-5,TRBV7-9,once,16,NA,CASSHPQQGLSETQYF,TGTGCCAGCAGCCATCCTCAACAGGGACTATCCGAGACCCAGTACTTC
TRBJ1-2,TRBV6-5,NA,15,NA,CASSYSVDSDYGYTF,TGTGCCAGCAGTTACTCGGTGGACAGTGACTATGGCTACACCTTC
TRBJ2-2,TRBV10-3,NA,14,NA,CAISPNRNTGELFF,TGTGCCATCAGTCCCAACAGGAACACCGGGGAGCTGTTTTTT
TRBJ1-3,TRBV6-1,NA,17,NA,CASSGASGRVGGNTIYF,TGTGCCAGCAGTGGAGCCAGCGGGAGAGTCGGCGGAAACACCATATATTTT
TRBJ2-2,TRBV18,NA,12,NA,CASSPLSGELFF,TGTGCCAGCTCGCCGCTTTCCGGGGAGCTGTTTTTT
TRBJ2-2,TRBV4-1,once,16,TRBD2,CASSQTGGADSGELFF,TGCGCCAGCAGCCAAACCGGGGGGGCCGATAGCGGGGAGCTGTTTTTT
TRBJ2-3,TRBV9,NA,16,TRBD2,CASSLHSGIGTDTQYF,TGTGCCAGCAGCCTTCATAGCGGGATCGGCACAGATACGCAGTATTTT
TRBJ1-2,TRBV5-1,NA,14,TRBD1,CASSPGTGSLGYTF,TGCGCCAGCAGCCCCGGGACAGGGAGCCTCGGCTACACCTTC
TRBJ2-3,TRBV7-9,once,15,TRBD1,CASRSTGGLTDTQYF,TGTGCCAGCAGATCAACAGGGGGCCTCACAGATACGCAGTATTTT
TRBJ1-2,TRBV6-1,NA,14,NA,CASSEPAGFRGYTF,TGTGCCAGCAGTGAACCCGCGGGTTTTAGGGGCTACACCTTC
TRBJ2-5,TRBV5-6,NA,14,NA,CASSFPDSEETQYF,TGTGCCAGCAGCTTCCCGGACAGTGAGGAGACCCAGTACTTC
TRBJ1-3,TRBV13,once,16,NA,CASSWGKLNSGNTIYF,TGTGCCAGCAGCTGGGGGAAGCTCAACTCTGGAAACACCATATATTTT
TRBJ2-7,TRBV5-4,NA,13,NA,CASSLRLPYEQYF,TGTGCCAGCAGCTTGCGCCTTCCCTACGAGCAGTACTTC
TRBJ1-1,TRBV12-5,NA,14,TRBD1,CASGSGTGFTEAFF,TGTGCTAGTGGTTCGGGGACAGGGTTCACTGAAGCTTTCTTT
TRBJ1-1,TRBV4-3,NA,14,NA,CASSQQAENTEAFF,TGCGCCAGCAGCCAACAGGCGGAGAACACTGAAGCTTTCTTT
TRBJ2-2,TRBV7-3,NA,14,NA,CASSLVGGAGELFF,TGTGCCAGCAGCTTAGTGGGGGGAGCCGGGGAGCTGTTTTTT
TRBJ1-3,TRBV15,NA,17,NA,CATSRLMGGDPGNTIYF,TGTGCCACCAGCAGATTAATGGGGGGCGATCCTGGAAACACCATATATTTT
TRBJ2-1,TRBV5-5,NA,15,TRBD1,CASSIGDSSYNEQFF,TGTGCCAGCAGCATAGGGGACAGCTCCTACAATGAGCAGTTCTTC
TRBJ2-7,TRBV6-5,NA,15,NA,CASRRTGDSSYEQYF,TGTGCCAGCAGACGAACAGGGGACTCCTCCTACGAGCAGTACTTC
TRBJ1-5,TRBV7-8,few,13,NA,CASSLLGDQPQHF,TGTGCCAGCAGCTTATTGGGTGATCAGCCCCAGCATTTT
TRBJ2-3,TRBV2,NA,13,NA,CASQGGLRDTQYF,TGTGCCAGCCAGGGGGGGCTCAGAGATACGCAGTATTTT
TRBJ1-6,TRBV18,NA,18,NA,CASSESGIRYFYNSPLHF,TGTGCCAGCTCAGAGTCAGGGATCCGCTACTTCTATAATTCACCCCTCCACTTT
TRBJ2-7,TRBV12-5,NA,13,NA,CASGFAGGYEQYF,TGTGCTAGTGGTTTCGCCGGGGGCTACGAGCAGTACTTC